The rows below give T cell receptor beta chains drawn from one sample of a study of early T cells in non-severe SARS-CoV-2 infection. MiXCR, applied by TCRdb to the 5' RACE reads, yields one record per CDR3 protein. The data show about 110,000 distinct CDR3 sequences, roughly an eighth seen once. Material for sequencing was whole blood. The receptors originated from an adult who was a healthcare worker with PCR-confirmed SARS-CoV-2 infection or an uninfected control (not recorded which). The CDR3 runs from the conserved cysteine through the conserved F or W. The order of the fields is J gene, V gene, clone size, D gene, CDR3 DNA, CDR3 protein. A D gene is named only where the DNA matches it firmly. Clone size is not always given. Where it is, it says once, few, many or a class for expanded clones.

j_call: TRBJ1-1; v_call: TRBV29-1; clone_size: few; d_call: TRBD1; cdr3_nt: TGCAGCACCAGGGGGCCTACTTCATGGGACACTGAAGCTTTCTTT; cdr3_aa: CSTRGPTSWDTEAFF
j_call: TRBJ2-5; v_call: TRBV27; clone_size: many; d_call: NA; cdr3_nt: TGTGCCAGCGGGGTGGGGCGAGAGACCCAGTACTTC; cdr3_aa: CASGVGRETQYF
j_call: TRBJ1-5; v_call: TRBV5-1; clone_size: NA; d_call: TRBD1; cdr3_nt: TGCGCCAGCAGCCCCAGGGGGGGAGCGCAGCCCCAGCATTTT; cdr3_aa: CASSPRGGAQPQHF
j_call: TRBJ2-2; v_call: TRBV27; clone_size: many; d_call: NA; cdr3_nt: TGTGCCAGCAGTTGGACTAACACCGGGGAGCTGTTTTTT; cdr3_aa: CASSWTNTGELFF
j_call: TRBJ2-2; v_call: TRBV5-1; clone_size: NA; d_call: NA; cdr3_nt: TGCGCCTCCTACCCCCTCAGGGGGGAAACCGGGGAGCTGTTTTTT; cdr3_aa: CASYPLRGETGELFF
j_call: TRBJ1-1; v_call: TRBV13; clone_size: NA; d_call: NA; cdr3_nt: TGTGCCAGCAGCCTTAGGGGGTGGAACACTGAAGCTTTCTTT; cdr3_aa: CASSLRGWNTEAFF
j_call: TRBJ2-1; v_call: TRBV6-2/TRBV6-3; clone_size: NA; d_call: NA; cdr3_nt: TGTGCCAGCAGTTACTCGACCTCCGGGATTAAGATGGACAATGAGCAGTTCTTC; cdr3_aa: CASSYSTSGIKMDNEQFF
j_call: TRBJ2-1; v_call: TRBV7-3; clone_size: NA; d_call: TRBD1; cdr3_nt: TGTGCCAGCAGCTCTGGGACAGGGAGCAGCGAGCAGTTCTTC; cdr3_aa: CASSSGTGSSEQFF
j_call: TRBJ2-3; v_call: TRBV5-1; clone_size: NA; d_call: TRBD2; cdr3_nt: TGCGCCAGCACCCGAGGGCCTAGCGGGATCACAGATACGCAGTATTTT; cdr3_aa: CASTRGPSGITDTQYF
j_call: TRBJ2-2; v_call: TRBV5-4; clone_size: many; d_call: NA; cdr3_nt: TGTGCCAGCAGTGTTACGAACACCGGGGAGCTGTTTTTT; cdr3_aa: CASSVTNTGELFF
j_call: TRBJ2-3; v_call: TRBV28; clone_size: NA; d_call: NA; cdr3_nt: TGTGCCACCTCAAGCACAGATACGCAGTATTTT; cdr3_aa: CATSSTDTQYF
j_call: TRBJ2-6; v_call: TRBV13; clone_size: many; d_call: TRBD1; cdr3_nt: TGTGCCAGCAGGCCCAGGGGGTCTGGGGCCAACGTCCTGACTTTC; cdr3_aa: CASRPRGSGANVLTF
j_call: TRBJ2-1; v_call: TRBV7-7; clone_size: NA; d_call: NA; cdr3_nt: TGTGCTAGCAGCTTAGGAGGTTGGGACAATGAGCAGTTCTTC; cdr3_aa: CASSLGGWDNEQFF
j_call: TRBJ2-1; v_call: TRBV7-6; clone_size: few; d_call: NA; cdr3_nt: TGTGCCAGCAGCTCCGGACAGGGAGGGTCCTACAATGAGCAGTTCTTC; cdr3_aa: CASSSGQGGSYNEQFF
j_call: TRBJ2-7; v_call: TRBV11-2; clone_size: many; d_call: TRBD2; cdr3_nt: TGTGCCAGCAGCCGCGCTAGCGGCTCCTACGAGCAGTACTTC; cdr3_aa: CASSRASGSYEQYF
j_call: TRBJ1-4; v_call: TRBV29-1; clone_size: NA; d_call: NA; cdr3_nt: TGCAGCGTCCTGGACAGTGAGGAAAAACTGTTTTTT; cdr3_aa: CSVLDSEEKLFF
j_call: TRBJ1-5; v_call: TRBV6-1; clone_size: many; d_call: NA; cdr3_nt: TGTGCCAGCAGTGCTGGGCCAGAGAGCAATCAGCCCCAGCATTTT; cdr3_aa: CASSAGPESNQPQHF
j_call: TRBJ2-7; v_call: TRBV3-1; clone_size: many; d_call: NA; cdr3_nt: TGTGCCAGCAGCCAAGATTTCCAAGAGCAGTACTTC; cdr3_aa: CASSQDFQEQYF
j_call: TRBJ1-3; v_call: TRBV4-1; clone_size: few; d_call: NA; cdr3_nt: TGCGCCAGCAGCCAAGATGGGCTATCTGGAAACACCATATATTTT; cdr3_aa: CASSQDGLSGNTIYF
j_call: TRBJ1-3; v_call: TRBV12-3/TRBV12-4; clone_size: few; d_call: TRBD1; cdr3_nt: TGTGCCAGCAGTAAACAGGGGACCATCTCTGGAAACACCATATATTTT; cdr3_aa: CASSKQGTISGNTIYF
j_call: TRBJ2-7; v_call: TRBV20-1; clone_size: NA; d_call: NA; cdr3_nt: TGCAGTGCCGCAGGGCTGGTCCACGAGCAGTACTTC; cdr3_aa: CSAAGLVHEQYF
j_call: TRBJ1-6; v_call: TRBV28; clone_size: NA; d_call: NA; cdr3_nt: TGTGCCACCAACAGGAAATTGGCTAATTCACCCCTCCACTTT; cdr3_aa: CATNRKLANSPLHF
j_call: TRBJ2-7; v_call: TRBV18; clone_size: NA; d_call: TRBD1; cdr3_nt: TGTGCCAGCTCATCCGACAGGGGCGCCTACGAGCAGTACTTC; cdr3_aa: CASSSDRGAYEQYF
j_call: TRBJ2-7; v_call: TRBV6-4; clone_size: NA; d_call: TRBD2; cdr3_nt: TGTGCCAGCAGTTCTGAGGCGGGAGGAACCCACGAGCAGTACTTC; cdr3_aa: CASSSEAGGTHEQYF
j_call: TRBJ2-3; v_call: TRBV2; clone_size: few; d_call: NA; cdr3_nt: TGTGCCAGAAGACAGAACACAGATACGCAGTATTTT; cdr3_aa: CARRQNTDTQYF
j_call: TRBJ2-1; v_call: TRBV19; clone_size: few; d_call: TRBD2; cdr3_nt: TGTGCCAGCAGTCCCGGGGGGGGAGAGCAGTTCTTC; cdr3_aa: CASSPGGGEQFF
j_call: TRBJ2-3; v_call: TRBV7-9; clone_size: many; d_call: NA; cdr3_nt: TGTGCCAGCAGCCCAGCGGTCGATACGCAGTATTTT; cdr3_aa: CASSPAVDTQYF
j_call: TRBJ2-3; v_call: TRBV12-3/TRBV12-4; clone_size: NA; d_call: NA; cdr3_nt: TGTGCCAGCAGGGTGGGACTGGGGAGCACAGATACGCAGTATTTT; cdr3_aa: CASRVGLGSTDTQYF
j_call: TRBJ2-3; v_call: TRBV23-1; clone_size: many; d_call: NA; cdr3_nt: TGCGCCAGCAGTCAATCTTACGGGGTATGCTGGGGAGCGAGCTTCACAGATACGCAGTATTTT; cdr3_aa: CASSQSYGVCWGASFTDTQYF
j_call: TRBJ2-2; v_call: TRBV29-1; clone_size: NA; d_call: TRBD2; cdr3_nt: TGCAGCGTTGTTCCTAGCGGGGTGCCCGGGGAGCTGTTTTTT; cdr3_aa: CSVVPSGVPGELFF
j_call: TRBJ2-7; v_call: TRBV13; clone_size: many; d_call: NA; cdr3_nt: TGTGCCAGCAGCCCTACAAAGGGTTACGAGCAGTACTTC; cdr3_aa: CASSPTKGYEQYF
j_call: TRBJ2-2; v_call: TRBV13; clone_size: many; d_call: NA; cdr3_nt: TGTGCCAGCAGCTTACGGGGAGGCAGGTCCTCGGCCGGGGAGCTGTTTTTT; cdr3_aa: CASSLRGGRSSAGELFF
j_call: TRBJ1-1; v_call: TRBV7-8; clone_size: NA; d_call: NA; cdr3_nt: TGTGCCAGCAGCCGGGGGCCTGAAGCTTTCTTT; cdr3_aa: CASSRGPEAFF
j_call: TRBJ2-3; v_call: TRBV20-1; clone_size: many; d_call: TRBD1; cdr3_nt: TGCAGTGCTAGAGGGGGTCAGGGGGTCACAGATACGCAGTATTTT; cdr3_aa: CSARGGQGVTDTQYF
j_call: TRBJ2-5; v_call: TRBV12-3/TRBV12-4; clone_size: few; d_call: NA; cdr3_nt: TGTGCCAGCAGTTTATCGGGTAGGGGATTCCAAGAGACCCAGTACTTC; cdr3_aa: CASSLSGRGFQETQYF
j_call: TRBJ2-3; v_call: TRBV3-1; clone_size: NA; d_call: NA; cdr3_nt: TGTGCCAGCACTCATCTTATTAGACCAGATACGCAGTATTTT; cdr3_aa: CASTHLIRPDTQYF
j_call: TRBJ1-5; v_call: TRBV20-1; clone_size: many; d_call: TRBD1; cdr3_nt: TGCAGTGCACGGACAGGGCGCGATCAGCCCCAGCATTTT; cdr3_aa: CSARTGRDQPQHF
j_call: TRBJ2-7; v_call: TRBV6-6; clone_size: few; d_call: NA; cdr3_nt: TGTGCCAGCAGCCACGGAACCACTTGGAGCTCCTACGAGCAGTACTTC; cdr3_aa: CASSHGTTWSSYEQYF
j_call: TRBJ2-7; v_call: TRBV6-5; clone_size: many; d_call: TRBD1; cdr3_nt: TGTGCCAGCAGCACCGACAGGGTAGCGAACGAGCAGTACTTC; cdr3_aa: CASSTDRVANEQYF
j_call: TRBJ2-1; v_call: TRBV5-1; clone_size: many; d_call: NA; cdr3_nt: TGCGCCAGCAGCTTGGGCCAGGTTGGAAATGAGCAGTTCTTC; cdr3_aa: CASSLGQVGNEQFF
j_call: TRBJ2-3; v_call: TRBV6-1; clone_size: NA; d_call: NA; cdr3_nt: TGTGCCAGCATCACAGGTTCCTCCACAGATACGCAGTATTTT; cdr3_aa: CASITGSSTDTQYF
j_call: TRBJ2-1; v_call: TRBV11-2; clone_size: NA; d_call: NA; cdr3_nt: TGTGCCAGCAGCTTAGGTCCCCTCCCCTACAATGAGCAGTTCTTC; cdr3_aa: CASSLGPLPYNEQFF
j_call: TRBJ2-5; v_call: TRBV5-4; clone_size: NA; d_call: NA; cdr3_nt: TGTGCCAGCAGCCCTCTTGGGCACCAAGAGACCCAGTACTTC; cdr3_aa: CASSPLGHQETQYF
j_call: TRBJ1-2; v_call: TRBV5-6; clone_size: NA; d_call: TRBD1; cdr3_nt: TGTGCCAGCAGCGGCAGACAGGGGGCCGGATATGGCTACACCTTC; cdr3_aa: CASSGRQGAGYGYTF